This TCR beta chain was documented in a study of identical twins. Study results and limitations: Beta out-of-frame sequences showed weaker excess twin sharing.

The germline CDR1 and CDR2 sequences are MNHEY and SVGAGI. The CDR3 is 16 amino acids. The V gene lost 4 bases and the J gene lost 0 bases, with 13 bases spanning the gap. Template switching added a universal primer binding site, and final cDNA carried unique molecular identifiers. MiXCR, run by TCRdb on the 5' RACE reads, gives a single entry per CDR3 protein. The data show roughly 570,000 distinct CDR3 sequences, roughly 9.9% seen once. This clonotype was counted between two and nine times. Its cognate antigen is unknown. These same records also appear under a second study, on yellow fever vaccine responses in identical twins.

The chain is built from TRBV6-5 and TRBJ1-5; no firm D call. Material for sequencing was PBMCs. This TCR was recovered from a woman younger than 35 in good health. The CDR3 bases are TGTGCCAGCAGTTTAGGTCAGACTTATAGCAATCAGCCCCAGCATTTT. This codes for CASSLGQTYSNQPQHF.